This T cell receptor beta chain was documented in a study of a mutant IDH1 vaccine in newly diagnosed glioma. With regard to this clone: Its antigen is undetermined.

Sample time point: baseline, week 1 (first vaccination visit). As for treatment: pre-vaccination baseline after standard-of-care therapy. Study-level findings and limits: Pseudoprogression appeared unlinked to shifts in leading peripheral T cell clonotypes.

Sequenced by immunoSEQ multiplex PCR; TCRdb stores in-frame clones only, minus some. The data show some 70,000 clones, approximately 79% seen once. Sequencing was performed on PBMCs, taken from a glioma patient treated with radiotherapy, temozolomide or both. This clonotype was obtained from a man aged 45-65 years with glioma.

CDR3 sequence (DNA): TGTGCCTGGAGTGTAGGCACAGTGGCCCAAGATACGCAGTATTTT. Its translation: CAWSVGTVAQDTQYF. This chain links TRBV30 with TRBJ2-3; D is unresolved. Trimming removed 0 bases at V and 5 bases at J, with 15 bases between. Germline CDR1 and CDR2: GTSNPN and SVGIG (reference sequence). The CDR3 extends over 15 amino acids.